The 2 T cell receptor beta chains listed next were all sequenced from one sample in a study of immune heterogeneity within non-small cell lung tumors. Multiplex PCR was performed with 32 V and 13 J primers, and it amplified TCR beta CDR3. A single record per CDR3 protein comes from TCRdb applying MiXCR to the multiplex PCR reads. The sample lists 25,000 to 40,000 distinct CDR3 sequences, less than 35% seen once, with 4% in the top ten. The template consisted of bulk tumor genomic DNA, with roughly 0.65 ug used per sample. Several spatially distant biopsies were obtained per primary tumor intraoperatively. Patients with untreated, newly diagnosed non-small cell lung cancer underwent curative surgery. The sample comprised lung tumor tissue. The receptors here all came from a man aged 35 to 55 with non-small cell lung cancer.

This clonotype was counted at least ten times. This rearrangement joins TRBV4-2 to TRBJ2-7; TRBD2 agrees at 11 bases. V lost 4 bases, J lost 4 bases, and 15 bases stayed unmatched. The CDR3 length is 18 residues. Germline values: CDR1 LGHNA, CDR2 YNFKEQ. The CDR3 here is CASSLAPTSGITGYEQYF. The CDR3 region has the DNA TGTGCCAGCAGCCTAGCCCCGACTAGCGGGATTACAGGGTACGAGCAGTACTTC.

In its sample, this clonotype was seen many times. The chain links TRBV27 to TRBJ2-7; D uncertain. CDR1 is MNHEY and CDR2 is SMNVEV in the germline V gene (reference sequence). V shed 4 bases and J shed 9 bases, with 16 bases lying between them. The CDR3 consists of 13 residues. The CDR3 loop reads CASSSGPSLGQYF. The CDR3, as DNA: TGTGCCAGCAGTTCCGGGCCCTCACTTGGGCAGTACTTC.